This entry is about one T cell receptor (beta chain). The source of the sample is a study of T-cell reconstitution after alpha-beta-depleted transplantation in children. This CDR3 comprises 13 residues. V lost 1 base and J 2 bases, leaving 6 bases between the germline ends. Germline V gene sequence: CDR1 ENHRY, CDR2 SYGVKD. A TCRbeta library incorporating unique molecular identifiers was prepared. TCRdb analysed the PCR reads with MiXCR anew, one entry per CDR3 protein. The repertoire includes a few hundred thousand distinct CDR3 sequences, 9.7% of them detected once, and over 4.5% sits in the top ten.

The material sequenced was PBMCs from the stem cell graft donor, taken from the stem cell graft. This chain links TRBV10-3 with TRBJ2-7; D is ambiguous. The source of this sequence is a human donor who donated a stem cell graft to a child with SCID. The CDR3 reads CAISEYTTYEQYF. The CDR3 bases are TGTGCCATCAGTGAGTATACCACCTACGAGCAGTACTTC.